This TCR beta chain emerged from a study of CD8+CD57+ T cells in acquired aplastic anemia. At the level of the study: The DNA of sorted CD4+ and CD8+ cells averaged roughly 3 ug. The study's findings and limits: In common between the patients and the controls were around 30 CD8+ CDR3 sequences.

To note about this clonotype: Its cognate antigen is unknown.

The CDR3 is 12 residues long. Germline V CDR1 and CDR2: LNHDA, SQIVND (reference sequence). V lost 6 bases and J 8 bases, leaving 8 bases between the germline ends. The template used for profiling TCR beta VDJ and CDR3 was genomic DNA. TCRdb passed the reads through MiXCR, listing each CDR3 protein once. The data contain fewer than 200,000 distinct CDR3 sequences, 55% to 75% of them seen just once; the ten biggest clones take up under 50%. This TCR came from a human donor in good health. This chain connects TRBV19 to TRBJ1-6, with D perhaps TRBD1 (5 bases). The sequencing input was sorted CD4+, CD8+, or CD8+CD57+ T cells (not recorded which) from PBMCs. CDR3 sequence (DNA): TGTGCCAGTAGAGGGGTATATTCACCCCTCCACTTT. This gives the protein CASRGVYSPLHF.